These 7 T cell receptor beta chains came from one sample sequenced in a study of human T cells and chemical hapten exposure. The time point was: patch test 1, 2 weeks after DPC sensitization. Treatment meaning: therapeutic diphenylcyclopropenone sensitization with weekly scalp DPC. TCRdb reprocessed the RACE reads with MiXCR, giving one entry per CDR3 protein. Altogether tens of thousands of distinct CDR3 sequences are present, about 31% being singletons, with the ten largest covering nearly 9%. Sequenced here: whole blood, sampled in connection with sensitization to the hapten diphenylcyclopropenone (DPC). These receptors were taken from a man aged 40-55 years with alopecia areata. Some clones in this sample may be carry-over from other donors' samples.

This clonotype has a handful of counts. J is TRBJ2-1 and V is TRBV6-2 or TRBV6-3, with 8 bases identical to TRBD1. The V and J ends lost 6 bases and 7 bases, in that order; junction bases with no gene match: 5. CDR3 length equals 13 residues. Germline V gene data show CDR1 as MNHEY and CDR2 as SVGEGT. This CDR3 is CASRRTGKNEQFF. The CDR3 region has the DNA TGTGCCAGCAGGCGGACAGGGAAGAATGAGCAGTTCTTC.

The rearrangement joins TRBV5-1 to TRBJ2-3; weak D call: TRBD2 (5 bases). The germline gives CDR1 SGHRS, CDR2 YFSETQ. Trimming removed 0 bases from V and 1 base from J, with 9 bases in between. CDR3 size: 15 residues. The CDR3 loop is CASSLARGGTDTQYF. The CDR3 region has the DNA TGCGCCAGCAGCTTGGCTCGGGGAGGCACAGATACGCAGTATTTT. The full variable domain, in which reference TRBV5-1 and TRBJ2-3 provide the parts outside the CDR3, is KAGVTQTPRYLIKTRGQQVTLSCSPISGHRSVSWYQQTPGQGLQFLFEYFSETQRNKGNFPGRFSGRQFSNSRSEMNVSTLELGDSALYLCASSLARGGTDTQYFGPGTRLTVL.

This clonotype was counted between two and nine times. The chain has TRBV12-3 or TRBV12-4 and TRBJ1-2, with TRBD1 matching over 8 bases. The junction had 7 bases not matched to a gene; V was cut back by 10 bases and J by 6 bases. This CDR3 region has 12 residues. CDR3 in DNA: TGTGCCACCATGACAGGGGTGCATGGCTACACCTTC. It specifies CATMTGVHGYTF.

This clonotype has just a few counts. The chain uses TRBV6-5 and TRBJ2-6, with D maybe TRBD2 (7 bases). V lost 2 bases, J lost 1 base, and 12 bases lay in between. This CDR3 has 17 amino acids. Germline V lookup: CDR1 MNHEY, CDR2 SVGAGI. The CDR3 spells CASSYEGGGSGANVLTF. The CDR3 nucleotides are TGTGCCAGCAGTTACGAAGGGGGAGGGTCTGGGGCCAACGTCCTGACTTTC.

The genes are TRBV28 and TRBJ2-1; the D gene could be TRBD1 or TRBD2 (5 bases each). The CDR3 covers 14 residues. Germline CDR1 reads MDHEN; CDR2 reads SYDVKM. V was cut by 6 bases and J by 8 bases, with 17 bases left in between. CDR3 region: CASRDGDGGDEQFF. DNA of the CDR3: TGTGCCAGCAGGGACGGGGACGGCGGCGATGAGCAGTTCTTC.

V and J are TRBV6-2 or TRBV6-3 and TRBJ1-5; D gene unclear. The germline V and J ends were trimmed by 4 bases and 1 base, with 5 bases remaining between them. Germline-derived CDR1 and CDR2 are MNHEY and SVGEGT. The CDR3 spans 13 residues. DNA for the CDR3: TGTGCCAGCAGTTGGCAAAGCAATCAGCCCCAGCATTTT. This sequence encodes CASSWQSNQPQHF.

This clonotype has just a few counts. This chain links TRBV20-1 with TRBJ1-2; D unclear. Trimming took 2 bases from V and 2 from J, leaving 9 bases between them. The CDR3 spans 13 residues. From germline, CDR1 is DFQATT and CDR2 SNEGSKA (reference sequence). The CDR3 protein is CSARRAQNYGYTF. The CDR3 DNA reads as TGCAGTGCTAGACGGGCACAAAACTATGGCTACACCTTC.